This paragraph covers one TCR beta chain sequence. This record comes from a study of breast tumors, draining lymph nodes, adjacent tissues. From germline, CDR1 is SGHRS and CDR2 YFSETQ. This CDR3 has 17 residues. Trimming took 5 bases from V and 1 from J; bases not matched to a gene: 10. TCRdb re-called the multiplex PCR reads with MiXCR, one entry per CDR3 protein. The sample records about 230,000 distinct CDR3 sequences, about 32% being singletons. Breast cancer patients provided tissue from their axillary draining lymph nodes. The J gene is TRBJ1-3, the V gene TRBV5-1; 9 nucleotides match TRBD1. Sequenced: axillary lymph node tissue. This clonotype was obtained from a female donor with breast cancer. Some clones in this sample may be carry-over from other donors' samples. CDR3 residues: CASSPAPGTGSGNTIYF. The CDR3 DNA is TGCGCCAGCAGTCCCGCCCCTGGGACAGGGTCTGGAAACACCATATATTTT.